The 14 T cell receptor beta chains below were found in one sample sequenced in a study of cytomegalovirus exposure and HLA in healthy donors. Researchers ran the PCR with 60 Vbeta and 13 Jbeta primers. The assay was immunoSEQ multiplex PCR, and TCRdb's table has in-frame clones only and misses some. The sample lists around 110,000 clones, 55% to 75% seen once, with 8.7% in the top ten. Sequences were obtained from PBMCs. Source of these receptors: a man aged 25 to 40 in good health and CMV-seropositive.

The V gene is TRBV13, the J gene TRBJ2-5; D is ambiguous. The CDR3 has 13 residues. Trimming removed 5 bases from V and 5 bases from J, with 12 bases in between. Germline loops: CDR1 PRHDT, CDR2 FYEKMQ (reference sequence). The CDR3 region has the DNA TGTGCCAGCAGCCCCCCCGGCGGTGAGACCCAGTACTTC. Amino acids: CASSPPGGETQYF.

The rearrangement uses TRBV11-3 and TRBJ2-5; 7 positions agree with TRBD1. There are 13 residues in the CDR3. The germline CDR1 and CDR2 sequences are SGHNT and YENEEA. The V gene end was trimmed by 3 bases and the J gene end by 7 bases; junction bases not matched to a gene: 5. Written as DNA, the CDR3 is TGTGCCAGCAGCTTGACAGGGACGGGGACCCAGTACTTC. Translating gives CASSLTGTGTQYF.

CDR3 protein: CASSLFPGQGGTNEKLFF. The CDR3 bases are TGTGCCAGCAGTTTATTCCCTGGACAGGGCGGAACTAATGAAAAACTGTTTTTT. This rearrangement joins TRBV28 to TRBJ1-4, with 8 bases aligning to TRBD1. Germline assignment: CDR1 MDHEN and CDR2 SYDVKM. V lost 1 base, J lost 1 base, and 8 bases stayed unmatched. The CDR3 covers 18 residues.

CDR3 amino acids: CASSSNRASNYGYTF. The CDR3, as DNA: TGCGCCAGCAGCTCTAACAGGGCTTCTAACTATGGCTACACCTTC. The chain is built from TRBV5-1 and TRBJ1-2; D may be TRBD1 (6 bases). Germline V gene sequence: CDR1 SGHRS, CDR2 YFSETQ. The ends were cut back, 3 bases at V and 0 bases at J, with 12 bases in the middle. The CDR3 consists of 15 residues. Complete variable domain (other parts from reference TRBV5-1 and TRBJ1-2): KAGVTQTPRYLIKTRGQQVTLSCSPISGHRSVSWYQQTPGQGLQFLFEYFSETQRNKGNFPGRFSGRQFSNSRSEMNVSTLELGDSALYLCASSSNRASNYGYTFGSGTRLTVV.

The chain recombines TRBV5-1 with TRBJ2-7; 11 bases fit TRBD1. The V gene end was trimmed by 3 bases and the J gene end by 4 bases; junction bases not matched to a gene: 3. From germline, CDR1 is SGHRS and CDR2 YFSETQ. This CDR3 is built from 14 residues. This CDR3 reads CASSWGTGGYEQYF. CDR3 bases: TGCGCCAGCAGCTGGGGGACAGGGGGGTACGAGCAGTACTTC.

This chain connects TRBV2 to TRBJ2-3, with 11 nucleotides matching TRBD2. The CDR3 runs 14 residues. The V gene end was trimmed by 11 bases and the J gene end by 1 base; junction bases not matched to a gene: 5. Germline loops: CDR1 SNHLY, CDR2 FYNNEI. In nucleotides, the CDR3 is TGTGCCCATAGCGGGGGGGCCGGCACAGATACGCAGTATTTT. As protein: CAHSGGAGTDTQYF.

V is TRBV19 and J is TRBJ1-4; TRBD1 is a possible D gene (6 bases). Germline assignment: CDR1 LNHDA and CDR2 SQIVND (reference sequence). Trimming shortened V by 9 bases and J by 10 bases, and 12 bases separated the two germline ends. The CDR3 contains 11 residues. The CDR3 DNA follows: TGTGCCAGCGGCGTCAGGGGAAAACTGTTTTTT. It is translated as CASGVRGKLFF.

This clone was observed a few times. The rearrangement uses TRBV5-6 and TRBJ1-1; D unclear. CDR1 SGHDT and CDR2 YYEEEE come from the germline V gene. The CDR3 runs 13 residues. Trimming shortened V by 3 bases and J by 0 bases, and 6 bases separated the two germline ends. CDR3 sequence (DNA): TGTGCCAGCAGCTCCCCTATGAACACTGAAGCTTTCTTT. Amino acid sequence: CASSSPMNTEAFF.

J is TRBJ1-3 and V is TRBV27, with TRBD1 matching over 9 bases. This CDR3 has 15 amino acids. The ends lost 6 bases at V and 2 bases at J; junction bases unmatched: 5. CDR1 MNHEY and CDR2 SMNVEV come from the germline V gene (reference sequence). The CDR3 reads CASRRQGVTGNTIYF. Written as DNA, the CDR3 is TGTGCCAGCAGGAGACAGGGGGTCACTGGAAACACCATATATTTT.

The rearrangement joins TRBV27 to TRBJ1-2; 7 bases fit TRBD1. The CDR3 is made up of 14 amino acids. Trimming removed 3 bases from V and 3 bases from J; junction bases left unmatched: 4. The germline CDR1 and CDR2 sequences are MNHEY and SMNVEV (reference sequence). CDR3 in DNA: TGTGCCAGCAGTTTTGGGACAGAGCACTATGGCTACACCTTC. It translates to CASSFGTEHYGYTF.

The chain recombines TRBV28 with TRBJ1-2; unclear D gene. V was shortened by 6 bases and J by 3 bases, with 11 bases between the two germline ends. Looked up from germline, CDR1 is MDHEN and CDR2 is SYDVKM. The CDR3 spans 13 residues. CDR3 coding DNA: TGTGCCAGCAGGAGGGCCGCCGACTATGGCTACACCTTC. It translates to CASRRAADYGYTF.

V gene TRBV27 combines with J gene TRBJ1-1; D possibly corresponds to TRBD1 (5 bases). The CDR3 length is 13 residues. V gave up 0 bases and J gave up 11 bases, with 13 bases separating them. Germline V CDR1 and CDR2: MNHEY, SMNVEV (reference sequence). CDR3: CASSLSGGFAAFF. The CDR3 nucleotides read TGTGCCAGCAGTTTATCGGGGGGATTCGCGGCTTTCTTT.

The V and J genes are TRBV10-3 and TRBJ2-3, with a tentative D call TRBD2 (6 bases). V lost 2 bases to trimming and J lost 0 bases, with 12 bases between them. Germline V gene lookup returns CDR1 ENHRY and CDR2 SYGVKD. This CDR3 region has 16 residues. CDR3 coding DNA: TGTGCCATCAGTGAGAGGGACTTCCCGAGCACAGATACGCAGTATTTT. Protein: CAISERDFPSTDTQYF.

The V call is TRBV4-3, the J call TRBJ2-4; 14 positions match TRBD2. Per the germline V gene, CDR1 is LGHNA and CDR2 is YSLEER. There are 20 residues in the CDR3. Germline trimming cut 5 bases from V and 3 bases from J; bases unmatched to any gene: 15. CDR3 nucleotide sequence: TGCGCCAGCAGCTGGGCTGAACCGGGACTAGCGGGAGAAGTCAAAAACATTCAGTACTTC. Translation: CASSWAEPGLAGEVKNIQYF.